The source of this T cell receptor (beta chain) is a study of T cells after yellow fever vaccination (dated by TCRdb to about 2019). Regarding the study in general: The SMART-Seq v4 Ultra Low Input RNA kit was used to prepare libraries from fractions with low cell numbers. Bulk TCR alpha and beta repertoires were sequenced longitudinally to track T-cell clones before and after primary and booster YFV17D yellow fever vaccination. Two healthy male donors, one aged 18 to 30 and one aged 30 to 39 years, were included in the cohort. Blood was collected at multiple timepoints before and after primary and secondary immunization, and bulk PBMC replicates and cell subsets were isolated.

Synthesis of TCR cDNA relied on 5'RACE template switching, a step that introduced a universal primer site along with unique molecular identifiers. Priming for cDNA synthesis came from both the TCR alpha and TCR beta constant segments. Library amplification used two PCR steps, and the second PCR step added sample barcodes and sequencing adapters. Sequencing of libraries was performed on Illumina HiSeq 2500 (2x100 bp) or NovaSeq (2x150 bp). In the authors' own workflow: Demultiplexing of reads and collapsing into UMI consensus sequences were performed with MIGEC, and V(D)J alignment was carried out with MiXCR. Vaccine-responding clonotypes were identified with edgeR using replicate PBMC samples, with FDR below 0.01 and a log2 fold change above 5 up to day 15 being required. CD4 or CD8 identity was assigned to each bulk clonotype according to whether the clonotype was present at higher abundance in the sequenced CD4 repertoire or the sequenced CD8 repertoire. The raw public data were reprocessed by TCRdb itself: fastp quality trimming at Q25, MiXCR clonotype calling, in-frame beta chains only. Rows with a matching CDR3 protein are joined into one entry that keeps the most common DNA and genes. The V and J calls here are based on TCRdb, not the publication. This sample lists 150,000 to 200,000 distinct CDR3 sequences; 5.5% to 7.5% were detected once. The leading ten clones occupy 2.9% of the sample.

Broader findings and caveats from the paper: Only a couple of donors were included in the study, so the extent to which the findings can be generalized is limited. A small share of clonotypes was detected in both CD4 and CD8 compartments, with the overlap likely arising from convergent recombination. The secondary T-cell response was weaker than the primary response but faster, peaking on day 5 instead of day 15. Because abundant contaminating clonotypes from the bulk population could be contained in FACS-sorted repertoires, computational filtering was required. Most clones expanded after primary vaccination were re-detected after the booster (almost 98% of CD4 and about nine tenths of CD8), suggesting broad memory maintenance.

What this sample's treatment or condition label stands for: live attenuated yellow fever vaccine strain. A standard Ficoll-Paque protocol was used to isolate PBMCs from peripheral blood. Dynabeads CD4 and CD8 positive selection kits were used to isolate CD4 and CD8 T-cell fractions. TriZol was used to extract RNA from bulk PBMCs, from CD4 and CD8 fractions, and from dextramer-positive and dextramer-negative fractions. Its CDR3 holds 14 amino acids, cysteine through phenylalanine. The entry retains the CDR3 DNA only, 42 bases that are in frame from base 1. Trimming costs V 4 bases and J 0 bases, and their ends lie 11 bases apart. CDR1 SQVTM and CDR2 ANQGSEA are derived from the germline V gene. This clonotype was counted at least ten times. Its antigen remains undetermined. There are no base qualities to consult, and no much larger clone falls within one base.

This specimen consisted of CD4+ T cells sorted from PBMCs, obtained on the day of the first yellow fever vaccination. The sequence joins TRBV29-1 to TRBJ2-3, and the D gene may be TRBD2, 5 bases matching. This clonotype was obtained from a man between 18 and 35 years old who received the YFV17D yellow fever vaccine. The DNA reads TGCAGCGTTGGGGGTGGACTTAGCACAGATACGCAGTATTTT. This gives the protein CSVGGGLSTDTQYF.